These T cell receptor beta chains were read from a single sample in a study of radiation and T cells in renal cell carcinoma. TCRdb's table, derived via immunoSEQ multiplex PCR, lists solely in-frame clones and lacks some. The data hold some 120,000 clones, with 70% to 90% observed a single time. The specimen comprised blood, sampled from a patient whose treatment included radiotherapy and nephrectomy. The receptors derive from a woman between 65 and 79 years old with renal cell carcinoma. The CDR3 runs from the conserved cysteine through the conserved F or W. Fields, in order: CDR3 DNA, CDR3 protein, clone size, V gene, D gene, J gene. D genes are given only for firm matches. Only part of the rows carry a size: once, few, many, or a class if the clone is expanded.

CDR3nt: TGTGCCAGCAGCGTAGGGCCGAGCTCCTACAATGAGCAGTTCTTC
CDR3aa: CASSVGPSSYNEQFF
abundance: few
v_gene: TRBV9
d_gene: .
j_gene: TRBJ2-1

CDR3nt: TGTGCCAGCAGCCAAGTGAATGAGCAGTTCTTC
CDR3aa: CASSQVNEQFF
abundance: .
v_gene: TRBV14
d_gene: .
j_gene: TRBJ2-1

CDR3nt: TGTGCCAGCAGCCTGGACAGGGCCAAACAGCCCCAGCATTTT
CDR3aa: CASSLDRAKQPQHF
abundance: .
v_gene: TRBV6-6
d_gene: TRBD1
j_gene: TRBJ1-5

CDR3nt: TGTGCCAGCAGCTTAAAGTCTTGGCGGGGGGGCACAGATACGCAGTATTTT
CDR3aa: CASSLKSWRGGTDTQYF
abundance: .
v_gene: TRBV7-8
d_gene: TRBD2
j_gene: TRBJ2-3

CDR3nt: TGTGCCTGGAGTGTACGGTACGAGCAGTACTTC
CDR3aa: CAWSVRYEQYF
abundance: few
v_gene: TRBV30
d_gene: .
j_gene: TRBJ2-7

CDR3nt: TGTGCCAGCAGCATTCAGGGGCCCTTCTATGGCTACACCTTC
CDR3aa: CASSIQGPFYGYTF
abundance: .
v_gene: TRBV5-4
d_gene: .
j_gene: TRBJ1-2

CDR3nt: TGTGCCAGCAGCCAAGACAGGGTGCGACAAGAGACCCAGTACTTC
CDR3aa: CASSQDRVRQETQYF
abundance: .
v_gene: TRBV6-5
d_gene: TRBD1
j_gene: TRBJ2-5

CDR3nt: TGCGCCAGCTCCTCCGGGACAGAGTCACCCCTCCACTTT
CDR3aa: CASSSGTESPLHF
abundance: .
v_gene: TRBV5-1
d_gene: TRBD1
j_gene: TRBJ1-6

CDR3nt: TGTGCCAGCAGCTTAGAAGGCAGGGGGCGTCTTTTTTACGAGCAGTACTTC
CDR3aa: CASSLEGRGRLFYEQYF
abundance: .
v_gene: TRBV7-2
d_gene: TRBD1
j_gene: TRBJ2-7

CDR3nt: TGTGCTAGTGGTACTAGCGGGGGGGCCGGCAGAGAGACCCAGTACTTC
CDR3aa: CASGTSGGAGRETQYF
abundance: .
v_gene: TRBV12-5
d_gene: TRBD2
j_gene: TRBJ2-5

CDR3nt: TGTGCCAGCAGCCCTCGCGAGGGGCACAAGACCCAGTACTTC
CDR3aa: CASSPREGHKTQYF
abundance: .
v_gene: TRBV9
d_gene: .
j_gene: TRBJ2-5

CDR3nt: TGCGCCAGCAGCTTGGGTCAGACGAACACTGAAGCTTTCTTT
CDR3aa: CASSLGQTNTEAFF
abundance: .
v_gene: TRBV5-1
d_gene: .
j_gene: TRBJ1-1

CDR3nt: TGTGCCAGCAACCGACAGGGGGGTGGCTACACCTTC
CDR3aa: CASNRQGGGYTF
abundance: .
v_gene: TRBV28
d_gene: TRBD1
j_gene: TRBJ1-2

CDR3nt: TGCGCCAGCAGCTTGAAGGGGACAGGGAGTGAGCAGTACTTC
CDR3aa: CASSLKGTGSEQYF
abundance: few
v_gene: TRBV5-1
d_gene: TRBD1
j_gene: TRBJ2-7

CDR3nt: TGTGCCAGCAGTGATGGCGGGGCCTTCCCCTACGAGCAGTACTTC
CDR3aa: CASSDGGAFPYEQYF
abundance: .
v_gene: TRBV6-1
d_gene: .
j_gene: TRBJ2-7

CDR3nt: TGTGCCAGCAGCCAAGAGACAGATAATTCACCCCTCCACTTT
CDR3aa: CASSQETDNSPLHF
abundance: .
v_gene: TRBV14
d_gene: .
j_gene: TRBJ1-6

CDR3nt: TGTGCCACCTCGACAGCGGGCACTGAAGCTTTCTTT
CDR3aa: CATSTAGTEAFF
abundance: .
v_gene: TRBV10-3
d_gene: .
j_gene: TRBJ1-1

CDR3nt: TGCGCCAGCAGCTCACGGACAGGAGTCAACAATGAGCAGTTCTTC
CDR3aa: CASSSRTGVNNEQFF
abundance: once
v_gene: TRBV5-1
d_gene: TRBD1
j_gene: TRBJ2-1